Below, one T cell receptor beta chain is given with its context. The data are from a study of blood T cell repertoires in COVID-19. In the study overall: Donors in the United States, Italy and Spain gave samples during acute or convalescent COVID-19. Nucleic acid was either cDNA or gDNA, and it came from T cells, B-cell-depleted T cells, or PBMCs.

The CDR3 totals 15 residues. With 8 bases removed from V and 5 bases from J, the gap between germline ends came to 20 bases. CDR1 and CDR2 from the germline V gene are MNHEY and SVGAGI. As handled by the study authors: Researchers report that nucleated cell counts were estimated from reference gene primer amplification. The protocol was immunoSEQ multiplex PCR, while the TCRdb copy is restricted to in-frame clones and leaves out a portion. V and J calls and clone size are as listed in that table; D and trimming were resolved from the DNA. The table lists about 100,000 clones, about nine tenths of them singletons, with approximately 5.1% in the top ten.

The sequencing sample was made of peripheral blood. This TCR was recovered from a man between 65 and 85 years old with acute or convalescent COVID-19. The chain uses TRBV6-5 and TRBJ2-3, with D maybe TRBD1 (6 bases). The CDR3 DNA sequence: TGTGCCAGCGACCTTCAGGGGTACATGGGAGATACGCAGTATTTT. Protein sequence: CASDLQGYMGDTQYF.